Reported below is one TCR beta chain. The target antigen is unknown. The donors comprised healthy bone marrow donors. Unrecorded immune exposure was likely among donors, who were nominally healthy when sampled. The length of the CDR3 is 16 residues. The V and J ends lost 1 base and 0 bases, in that order; junction bases with no gene match: 0. Germline CDR1 reads LGHNA; CDR2 reads YSLEER. These data belong to a study of cytomegalovirus exposure and HLA in healthy donors. Background on the study: Approximately 85 million unique TCRs from HLA-typed donors were held in an early data release.

General study results and limits: TCR beta sequences reportedly predicted most subjects' HLA-A and HLA-B alleles accurately.

It was with 60 Vbeta and 13 Jbeta primers that the PCR ran. Repertoires were generated with immunoSEQ multiplex PCR, while TCRdb's copy carries only in-frame clones and drops some. The data contain 99,000 or so clones, 77% of them singletons. Sample: PBMCs. The source is a woman in her thirties or forties in good health and CMV-seropositive. V gene TRBV4-3 combines with J gene TRBJ2-3; 11 bases are shared with TRBD2. CDR3 sequence: CASSQGLAGSTDTQYF. In nucleotides, the CDR3 is TGCGCCAGCAGCCAAGGACTAGCGGGGAGCACAGATACGCAGTATTTT.